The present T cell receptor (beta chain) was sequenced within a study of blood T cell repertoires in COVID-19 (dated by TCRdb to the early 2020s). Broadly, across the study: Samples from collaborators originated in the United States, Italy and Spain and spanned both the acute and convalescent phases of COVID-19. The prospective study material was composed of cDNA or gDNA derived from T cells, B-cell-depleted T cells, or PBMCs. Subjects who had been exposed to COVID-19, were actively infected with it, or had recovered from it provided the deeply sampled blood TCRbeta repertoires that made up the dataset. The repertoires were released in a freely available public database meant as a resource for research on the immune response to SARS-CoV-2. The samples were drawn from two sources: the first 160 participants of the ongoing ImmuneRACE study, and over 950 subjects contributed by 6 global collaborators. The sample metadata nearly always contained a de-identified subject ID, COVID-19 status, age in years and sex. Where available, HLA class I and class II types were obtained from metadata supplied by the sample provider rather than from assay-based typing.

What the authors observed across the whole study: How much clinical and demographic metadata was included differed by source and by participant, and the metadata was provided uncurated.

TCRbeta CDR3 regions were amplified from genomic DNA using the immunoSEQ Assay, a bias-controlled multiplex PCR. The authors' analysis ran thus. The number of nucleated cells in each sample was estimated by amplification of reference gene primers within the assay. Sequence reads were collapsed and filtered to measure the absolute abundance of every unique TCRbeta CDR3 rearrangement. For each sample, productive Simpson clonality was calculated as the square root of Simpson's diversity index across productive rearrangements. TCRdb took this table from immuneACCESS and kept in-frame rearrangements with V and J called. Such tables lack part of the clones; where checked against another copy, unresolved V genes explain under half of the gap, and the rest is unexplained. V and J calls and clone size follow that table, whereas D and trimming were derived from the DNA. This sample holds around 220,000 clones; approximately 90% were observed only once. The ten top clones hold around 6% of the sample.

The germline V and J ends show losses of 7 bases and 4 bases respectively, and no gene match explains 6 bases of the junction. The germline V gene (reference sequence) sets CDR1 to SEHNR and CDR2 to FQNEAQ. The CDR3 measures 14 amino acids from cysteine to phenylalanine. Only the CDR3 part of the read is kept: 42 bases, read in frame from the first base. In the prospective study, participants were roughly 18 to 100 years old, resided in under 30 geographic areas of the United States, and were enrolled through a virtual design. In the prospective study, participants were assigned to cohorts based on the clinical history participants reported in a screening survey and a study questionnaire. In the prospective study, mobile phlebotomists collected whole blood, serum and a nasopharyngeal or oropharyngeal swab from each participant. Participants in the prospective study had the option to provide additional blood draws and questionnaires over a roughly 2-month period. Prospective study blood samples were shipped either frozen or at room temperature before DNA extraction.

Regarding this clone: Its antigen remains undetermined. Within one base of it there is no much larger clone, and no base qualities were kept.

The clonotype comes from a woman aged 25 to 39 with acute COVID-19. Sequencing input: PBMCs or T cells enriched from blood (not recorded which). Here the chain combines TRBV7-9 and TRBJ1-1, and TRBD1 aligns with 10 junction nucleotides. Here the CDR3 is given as CASNPGTGATEAFF. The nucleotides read TGTGCCAGCAACCCCGGGACAGGGGCCACTGAAGCTTTCTTT.